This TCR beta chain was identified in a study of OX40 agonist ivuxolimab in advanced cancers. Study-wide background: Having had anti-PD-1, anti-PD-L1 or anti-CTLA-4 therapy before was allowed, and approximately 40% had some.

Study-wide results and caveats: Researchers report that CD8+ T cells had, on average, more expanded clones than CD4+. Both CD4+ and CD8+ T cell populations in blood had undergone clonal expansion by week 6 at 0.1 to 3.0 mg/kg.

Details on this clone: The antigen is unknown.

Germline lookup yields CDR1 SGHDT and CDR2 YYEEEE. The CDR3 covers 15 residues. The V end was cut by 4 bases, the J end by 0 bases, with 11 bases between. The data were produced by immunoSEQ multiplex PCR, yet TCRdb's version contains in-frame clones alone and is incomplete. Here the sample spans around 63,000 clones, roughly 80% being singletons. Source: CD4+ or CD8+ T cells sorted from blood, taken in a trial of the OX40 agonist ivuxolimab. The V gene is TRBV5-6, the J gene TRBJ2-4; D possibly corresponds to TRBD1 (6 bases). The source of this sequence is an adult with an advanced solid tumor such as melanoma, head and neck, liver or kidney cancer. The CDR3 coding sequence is TGTGCCAGCAGCCCCCAAGGGGGAGCCAAAAACATTCAGTACTTC. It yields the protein CASSPQGGAKNIQYF.